The following is a TCR beta chain sequence with its context. This CDR3 is built from 13 residues. The V gene's germline CDR1 is KGHSH and CDR2 LQKENI. The V and J ends lost 6 bases and 7 bases respectively, with 13 bases between them. Using its own MiXCR run on the RT-PCR reads, TCRdb lists one record per CDR3 protein. The profile shows about 680,000 distinct CDR3 sequences, 14% of them singletons. Sequenced input: memory CD4+ T cells from blood. The clonotype was recovered from a female donor in good health, serving as a healthy control. V and J are TRBV18 and TRBJ1-5, with D perhaps TRBD1 (6 bases). The DNA of the CDR3 is TGTGCCAGCTCCGAAGACAGGACCCAGCCCCAGCATTTT. Protein: CASSEDRTQPQHF.